One and the same sample provided the 26 T cell receptor beta chains below, sequenced in a study of T cell clusters in autoimmune cytopenias. TRB was amplified by touch-down multiplex PCR, primer pools A and B combined. TCRdb re-called the multiplex PCR reads and catalogs CDR3 proteins one per entry, DNA excluded. This sample contains 2,000 to 2,500 distinct CDR3 sequences. Some 38,000 genome equivalents of blood DNA were amplified for TRB. Sequenced: peripheral blood. These receptors all come from a human donor with an autoimmune cytopenia or autoimmune hepatitis (not recorded which).

The chain employs TRBV5-1 and TRBJ2-3; TCRdb's D gene call, TRBD2, goes unchecked for lack of DNA. Per the germline V gene, CDR1 is SGHRS and CDR2 is YFSETQ. The length of the CDR3 is 12 residues. The CDR3 protein is CASSLGAGDGYF.

The gene calls are TRBV24-1 and TRBJ1-4; TCRdb's D gene call, TRBD1, goes unchecked for lack of DNA. CDR3 size: 16 residues. CDR1 is KGHDR and CDR2 is SFDVKD in the germline V gene. This CDR3 is CATSDHRASLNEKLFF.

The chain uses TRBV6-5 and TRBJ2-5; TCRdb proposes TRBD1, but this gene call is untestable without DNA. The CDR3 is 13 amino acids. The V gene's germline CDR1 is MNHEY and CDR2 SVGAGI. The CDR3: CASSGRGEETQYF.

The V and J genes are TRBV4-1 and TRBJ2-7. Germline values: CDR1 MGHRA, CDR2 YSYEKL. CDR3 length: 13 residues. The CDR3 here is CASSHIGIYEQYF.

This rearrangement joins TRBV6-1 to TRBJ1-2; TCRdb outputs TRBD1, but without DNA this stays unchecked. The CDR3 extends over 14 amino acids. The germline gives CDR1 MNHNS, CDR2 SASEGT. This CDR3 is CASPTPLPIYGYTF.

The chain couples TRBV6-2 or TRBV6-3 to TRBJ2-7; TCRdb outputs TRBD2, but without DNA this stays unchecked. The germline CDR1 and CDR2 sequences are MNHEY and SVGEGT. The CDR3 spans 14 residues. The CDR3 spells CASTASGRRLEQYF.

This clonotype counts as medium-sized by frequency. The genes are TRBV6-5 and TRBJ1-4; TCRdb reports TRBD1, a call that lacks DNA to check it against. The CDR3 runs 15 residues. The germline V gene has CDR1 MNHEY and CDR2 SVGAGI. The CDR3: CASSYSGGIGEKLFF.

The rearrangement uses TRBV18 and TRBJ2-3; TCRdb names TRBD1, which stays unverified in the absence of DNA. This CDR3 has 16 amino acids. The germline V gene has CDR1 KGHSH and CDR2 LQKENI. The CDR3 reads CASSPQDRGRTDTQYF. Looking up the rest from reference TRBV18 and TRBJ2-3 gives the full variable domain: NAGVMQNPRHLVRRRGQEARLRCSPMKGHSHVYWYRQLPEEGLKFMVYLQKENIIDESGMPKERFSAEFPKEGPSILRIQQVVRGDSAAYFCASSPQDRGRTDTQYFGPGTRLTVL.

V and J are TRBV6-2 or TRBV6-3 and TRBJ2-1; TCRdb's D call, TRBD2, is unchecked because there is no DNA. CDR3 length: 17 amino acids. Germline values: CDR1 MNHEY, CDR2 SVGEGT. Here the CDR3 reads CASSYTSGGAGWHEQFF.

This rearrangement joins TRBV6-2 or TRBV6-3 to TRBJ2-5; TCRdb's assignment of TRBD1 cannot be checked, as there is no DNA. This CDR3 contains 15 residues. Germline-derived CDR1 and CDR2 are MNHEY and SVGEGT. The chain's CDR3 is CASSYLGVRRETQYF.

V usage is TRBV7-9 and J usage is TRBJ2-1. Germline loops: CDR1 SEHNR, CDR2 FQNEAQ (reference sequence). The CDR3 loop spans 11 amino acids. The CDR3 loop is CASSSLGQQFF.

This chain links TRBV4-2 with TRBJ2-3. Germline V gene lookup returns CDR1 LGHNA and CDR2 YNFKEQ. The CDR3 is 14 amino acids. CDR3 residues: CASSLGSSTDTQYF.

Frequency places this clonotype as medium-sized. The J gene is TRBJ2-6, the V gene TRBV14; there is no DNA to check the TCRdb D call of TRBD1. The CDR3 is 17 amino acids. The germline V gene encodes CDR1 SGHDN and CDR2 FVKESK. The chain's CDR3 is CASSQYGTSSGANVLTF.

This clonotype is labeled medium-sized based on frequency. The rearrangement uses TRBV6-5 and TRBJ2-3. Per the germline V gene, CDR1 is MNHEY and CDR2 is SVGAGI. CDR3 length: 13 residues. The CDR3: CASVDRATDTQYF.

The chain uses TRBV28 and TRBJ2-5; TCRdb calls TRBD1, which cannot be checked without DNA. The germline gives CDR1 MDHEN, CDR2 SYDVKM. The CDR3 consists of 14 residues. The chain's CDR3 is CASSLTNGAGTQYF.

The chain recombines TRBV27 with TRBJ2-7; absent DNA, TCRdb's TRBD2 call cannot be checked. The CDR3 is 16 residues long. Per the germline V gene, CDR1 is MNHEY and CDR2 is SMNVEV (reference sequence). The CDR3 sequence: CASRATSGRAFWEQYF.

This clonotype is medium-sized (0.01 to 0.1%) by frequency. The chain carries TRBV12-3 or TRBV12-4 and TRBJ2-1. This CDR3 has 14 amino acids. CDR3 in amino acids: CASSLLRLYNEQFF.

Measured by frequency, this clonotype is medium-sized. J is TRBJ1-2 and V is TRBV10-3. The germline gives CDR1 ENHRY, CDR2 SYGVKD. This CDR3 spans 12 amino acids. Here the CDR3 reads CAISEGDHGYTF.

The rearrangement links TRBV5-1 to TRBJ2-7; TCRdb selects TRBD2, and the lack of DNA leaves this call unchecked. Germline V gene lookup returns CDR1 SGHRS and CDR2 YFSETQ. The CDR3 is 22 residues long. The CDR3 sequence is CASSLTHRVLAGVTAFFHEQYF.

This clonotype is classed as medium-sized (0.01 to 0.1%) by frequency. The chain carries TRBV5-4 and TRBJ2-6; TCRdb's D call, TRBD1, is unchecked because there is no DNA. The germline CDR1 and CDR2 sequences are SGHNT and YYREEE (reference sequence). The CDR3 length is 15 residues. CDR3 protein: CASSGRVSGANVLTF. Looking up the rest from reference TRBV5-4 and TRBJ2-6 gives the full variable domain: ETGVTQSPTHLIKTRGQQVTLRCSSQSGHNTVSWYQQALGQGPQFIFQYYREEENGRGNFPPRFSGLQFPNYSSELNVNALELDDSALYLCASSGRVSGANVLTFGAGSRLTVL.

This clonotype counts as medium-sized (0.01 to 0.1%) by frequency. This chain connects TRBV12-3 or TRBV12-4 to TRBJ2-7; the TRBD1 assignment by TCRdb is unverifiable without DNA. The CDR3 runs 13 residues. CDR3 loop: CASSWTGTDEQYF.

The V gene is TRBV19, the J gene TRBJ1-3. The germline V gene has CDR1 LNHDA and CDR2 SQIVND (reference sequence). The CDR3 has 15 residues. The CDR3 sequence: CASSYSDYGGNTIYF.

Measured by frequency, this clonotype is medium-sized (0.01 to 0.1%). V and J are TRBV29-1 and TRBJ1-2; TCRdb gives TRBD1 as the D gene, but with no DNA this cannot be confirmed. Looked up from germline, CDR1 is SQVTM and CDR2 is ANQGSEA. The CDR3 sequence is 13 residues long. This chain's CDR3 is CSVEAPGGGGYTF. The entire variable domain, with the rest obtained from reference TRBV29-1 and TRBJ1-2, is as follows: SAVISQKPSRDICQRGTSLTIQCQVDSQVTMMFWYRQQPGQSLTLIATANQGSEATYESGFVIDKFPISRPNLTFSTLTVSNMSPEDSSIYLCSVEAPGGGGYTFGSGTRLTVV.

This clonotype shows up as medium-sized by frequency. This chain connects TRBV6-5 to TRBJ2-3; the TRBD1 assignment by TCRdb is unverifiable without DNA. Germline lookup yields CDR1 MNHEY and CDR2 SVGAGI. The CDR3 is made up of 15 amino acids. CDR3 in amino acids: CASSQGQGEIDTQYF.

Its frequency marks this clonotype as medium-sized. This chain links TRBV12-3 or TRBV12-4 with TRBJ2-3; TCRdb indicates TRBD2, and absent DNA this call remains unverified. CDR3 length equals 15 residues. The CDR3 region is CASSPTDSSTDTQYF.

The CDR3 is CASSRQGIDEQYF. V gene TRBV4-2 combines with J gene TRBJ2-7; absent DNA, TCRdb's TRBD1 call cannot be checked. The CDR3 covers 13 residues. Germline V gene lookup returns CDR1 LGHNA and CDR2 YNFKEQ.